This T cell receptor beta chain was found in a study of STAT5B mutations in CD4+ large granular lymphocyte leukemia. Study-wide background: Among healthy donors, a particular HLA allele went with more CDR3 'QG' motifs.

This clone has a handful of counts. CDR1 is KGHSH, CDR2 LQKENI, per germline. Trimming stripped 6 bases from V and 3 bases from J, with 14 bases between. This CDR3 spans 14 amino acids. Data came from immunoSEQ multiplex PCR; TCRdb stores just in-frame clones and leaves some out. In the table there are some 32,000 clones, roughly 74% of which are singletons. Source material: CD4+ T cells from blood buffy coats. The V call is TRBV18, the J call TRBJ1-1, with D maybe TRBD1 (5 bases). The receptor was isolated from a human donor in good health. The DNA for the CDR3 is TGTGCCAGCTCTCTCGGGGGGGTGGACACTGAAGCTTTCTTT. Amino acid sequence: CASSLGGVDTEAFF.